The text below deals with one TCR beta chain. With 1 base removed from V and 4 bases from J, the gap between germline ends came to 13 bases. The CDR3 contains 16 residues. CDR1 and CDR2 from the germline V gene are KGHSH and LQKENI. This sample is part of a study of blood T cell repertoires in COVID-19. The wider study: PBMCs, B-cell-depleted T cells, or T cells were the source of the cDNA or gDNA that made up the material.

Authors' methods: Reference gene primers were amplified, and this amplification served to estimate nucleated cell counts. Assay used: immunoSEQ multiplex PCR; TCRdb lists only in-frame clones, some missing. V, J and clone size are taken as reported in that table, and D and trimming were inferred from the DNA itself. The sample holds fewer than 120,000 clones, more than 70% seen once. The material sequenced was peripheral blood. The chain is built from TRBV18 and TRBJ1-4; possible D gene TRBD1, 5 bases. This sequence was found in a woman in her 50s with acute or convalescent COVID-19. CDR3 nucleotides: TGTGCCAGCTCACCACGGATCGGGGGGGATAATGAAAAACTGTTTTTT. As protein: CASSPRIGGDNEKLFF. The full variable domain, its missing parts supplied by reference TRBV18 and TRBJ1-4, is NAGVMQNPRHLVRRRGQEARLRCSPMKGHSHVYWYRQLPEEGLKFMVYLQKENIIDESGMPKERFSAEFPKEGPSILRIQQVVRGDSAAYFCASSPRIGGDNEKLFFGSGTQLSVL.